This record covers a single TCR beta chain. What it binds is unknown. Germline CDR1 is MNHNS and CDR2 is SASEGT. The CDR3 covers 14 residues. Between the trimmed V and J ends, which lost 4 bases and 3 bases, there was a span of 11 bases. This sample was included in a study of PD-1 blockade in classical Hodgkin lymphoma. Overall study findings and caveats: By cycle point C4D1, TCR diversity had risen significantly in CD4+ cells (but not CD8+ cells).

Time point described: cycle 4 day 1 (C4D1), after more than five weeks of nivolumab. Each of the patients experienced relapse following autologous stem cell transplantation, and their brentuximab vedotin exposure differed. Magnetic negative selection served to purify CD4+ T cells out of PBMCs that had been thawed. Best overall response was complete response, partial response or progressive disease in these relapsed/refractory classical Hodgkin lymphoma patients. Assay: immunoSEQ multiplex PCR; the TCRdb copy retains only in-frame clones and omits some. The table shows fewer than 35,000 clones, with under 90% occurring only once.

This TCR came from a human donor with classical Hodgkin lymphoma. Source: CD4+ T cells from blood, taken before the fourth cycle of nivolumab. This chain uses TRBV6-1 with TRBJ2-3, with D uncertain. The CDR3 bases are TGTGCCAGCAGTGGACGACAAGGGACAGATACGCAGTATTTT. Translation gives CASSGRQGTDTQYF.